One sample yielded the 2 T cell receptor beta chains listed below, sequenced in a study of blood T cells in healthy people across ages. Through a sample-barcoded 5' primer and a J-beta primer mix, a second PCR was run for roughly 6 to 12 cycles. TCRdb re-derived calls from the 5' RACE reads in MiXCR, one entry per CDR3 protein. This sample has hundreds of thousands of distinct CDR3 sequences, with roughly 50% found just once. Sample: blood. Receptors originate from a man aged 40-49 years in good health.

The chain couples TRBV6-2 or TRBV6-3 to TRBJ1-1; TRBD1 aligns across 7 bases. Germline trimming cut 6 bases from V and 1 base from J; bases unmatched to any gene: 14. CDR1 is MNHEY, CDR2 SVGEGT, per germline. The CDR3 contains 17 residues. CDR3 region: CASSLPGDRSTNTEAFF. CDR3 in DNA: TGTGCCAGCAGCCTCCCCGGGGACAGATCAACGAACACTGAAGCTTTCTTT.

The chain recombines TRBV12-1 with TRBJ2-7; TRBD1 is the table's D call and was not checked against the DNA. TRBV12-1 is flagged as a pseudogene. CDR3 length: 15 residues. This chain's CDR3 is CASNMVRTGNYEQYF. CDR3 bases: TGTGCCAGCAATATGGTCCGGACAGGGAACTACGAGCAGTACTTC.